The 30 T cell receptor beta chains below all came from one sample that was sequenced in a study of regulatory T cells in long-lasting Graves disease. As to time point: newly diagnosed GD, antithyroid drugs for less than 3 months. PBMC-derived RNA was used for the TCR library. Combining iRepertoire HTBI primers with Arm-PCR of CDR3 regions, the authors built TCR beta libraries. TCRdb independently ran MiXCR on the multiplex PCR reads; one entry per CDR3 protein. Among roughly 260,000 distinct CDR3 sequences listed, 15% to 20% were seen once. These data were also filed under a second study, of T cells in Graves' hyperthyroidism and ophthalmopathy.

Sample: peripheral blood mononuclear cells (PBMCs), taken at new diagnosis, from a patient treated with antithyroid drugs. These receptors all come from a woman aged 25-40 years with Graves disease.

The sample holds a few counts of this clonotype. The chain carries TRBV19 and TRBJ2-7; possible D gene TRBD1, 6 bases. The CDR3 consists of 15 residues. V was clipped by 3 bases and J by 5 bases, with 17 bases between them. Germline V lookup: CDR1 LNHDA, CDR2 SQIVND (reference sequence). CDR3 in amino acids: CASSMPGQTNHEQYF. The CDR3 bases are TGTGCCAGTAGTATGCCGGGACAAACAAACCACGAGCAGTACTTC.

This clonotype appeared many times. This chain joins TRBV20-1 and TRBJ1-1; a possible D gene is TRBD1 (5 bases). Between the trimmed V and J ends, which lost 0 bases and 0 bases, there was a span of 11 bases. Germline V gene lookup returns CDR1 DFQATT and CDR2 SNEGSKA (reference sequence). The CDR3 length is 15 residues. The CDR3 sequence is CSARDGVGVNTEAFF. CDR3 in DNA: TGCAGTGCTAGAGATGGGGTAGGGGTGAACACTGAAGCTTTCTTT.

This clonotype showed up just a few times. One junction end disagrees with the germline gene, perhaps due to a read error. This CDR3 reads CASRDDQATGTQYF. CDR3 coding DNA: TGTGCCAGCAGAGACGACCAGGCTACAGGTACGCAGTATTTT. The chain combines TRBV6-2 or TRBV6-3 with TRBJ2-3; a possible D gene is TRBD1 (5 bases). Germline-derived CDR1 and CDR2 are MNHEY and SVGEGT. CDR3 size: 14 residues.

CDR3 nucleotides: TGTGCCAGCAGACCATCTCCCCAGGGGAGTAGAGAGACCCAGTACTTC. Translating gives CASRPSPQGSRETQYF. The chain links TRBV12-3 or TRBV12-4 to TRBJ2-4, with D tentatively TRBD1 (6 bases). The J call may be in error: the DNA end matches TRBJ2-5 better. The CDR3 consists of 16 residues.

A word on this clonotype: The likely explanation is a read error, given a far larger clone one base away. The chain uses TRBV7-2 and TRBJ2-5, with D maybe TRBD2 (5 bases). The CDR3 sequence is 13 residues long. Germline V gene lookup returns CDR1 SGHTA and CDR2 FQGNSA. V lost 5 bases to trimming and J lost 11 bases, with 18 bases between them. The CDR3 nucleotides read TGTGCCAGCAGCAGCGGACTCTACAATGAGCAGTACTTC. Translated: CASSSGLYNEQYF.

This clonotype has ten or more counts. CDR3 coding DNA: TGTGCCAGCAGCTTTTCTGGCGGGGAGCTGTTTTTT. This gives the protein CASSFSGGELFF. The V and J genes are TRBV11-2 and TRBJ2-2; D unclear. V shed 3 bases and J shed 7 bases, with 6 bases lying between them. CDR1 SGHAT and CDR2 FQNNGV come from the germline V gene. This CDR3 is built from 12 residues.

The table lists this clonotype with many counts. V and J are TRBV29-1 and TRBJ2-7, with 9 bases that match TRBD1. With 7 bases clipped from V and 2 bases from J, the junction kept 6 bases outside the gene matches. The CDR3 consists of 13 residues. Per germline, CDR1 SQVTM and CDR2 ANQGSEA. The CDR3 loop reads CSAVTGGPYEQYF. CDR3 DNA: TGCAGCGCTGTGACAGGGGGTCCCTACGAGCAGTACTTC.

This clonotype came up many times. The V and J genes are TRBV20-1 and TRBJ2-7; perhaps TRBD1 as D (5 bases). The germline V gene encodes CDR1 DFQATT and CDR2 SNEGSKA (reference sequence). The CDR3 is 13 amino acids. V lost 3 bases and J 3 bases, leaving 12 bases between the germline ends. The DNA of the CDR3 is TGCAGTGCTAGTTCGCAGGACATCTACGAGCAGTACTTC. This translates into CSASSQDIYEQYF.

Many counts were recorded for this clonotype. The chain has TRBV3-1 and TRBJ2-1; D unresolved. CDR3 length equals 15 residues. The V end was cut by 1 base, the J end by 7 bases, with 14 bases between. Germline loops: CDR1 LGHDT, CDR2 YNNKEL (reference sequence). The CDR3 spells CASSQGGAFLNEQFF. The CDR3 DNA reads TGTGCCAGCAGCCAAGGTGGAGCGTTTTTAAATGAGCAGTTCTTC.

This clonotype appeared many times. The J gene is TRBJ1-5, the V gene TRBV12-3 or TRBV12-4; 8 nucleotides line up with TRBD1. V lost 4 bases, J lost 7 bases, and 12 bases stayed unmatched. The CDR3 has 16 amino acids. The CDR3 loop is CASSSRTGRRGQPQHF. The CDR3 DNA is TGTGCCAGCAGTTCCCGGACAGGGAGACGGGGACAGCCCCAGCATTTT.

This clonotype has at least ten counts. The rearrangement uses TRBV20-1 and TRBJ2-7, with 7 nucleotides matching TRBD2. The CDR3 loop spans 14 amino acids. The germline V gene encodes CDR1 DFQATT and CDR2 SNEGSKA (reference sequence). Trimming removed 0 bases from V and 0 bases from J; junction bases left unmatched: 2. As DNA, the CDR3 is TGCAGTGCTAGAGATGGGGGGGGCTCCTACGAGCAGTACTTC. The encoded protein is CSARDGGGSYEQYF.

This sequence joins TRBV5-6 and TRBJ2-1, with D possibly matching TRBD2 (6 bases). Germline CDR1 and CDR2: SGHDT and YYEEEE. Trimming took 6 bases from V and 7 from J, leaving 8 bases between them. The CDR3 contains 11 residues. The DNA of the CDR3 is TGTGCCAGCACGGCGGGGAATGAGCAGTTCTTC. Translating gives CASTAGNEQFF.

This clonotype was detected ten times or more. The chain combines TRBV9 with TRBJ1-6; unclear D gene. V was trimmed by 0 bases and J by 9 bases, leaving 10 bases between them. There are 14 residues in the CDR3. Germline V lookup: CDR1 SGDLS, CDR2 YYNGEE. CDR3 sequence (DNA): TGTGCCAGCAGCGTAGACAGCGAGGGTTCACCCCTCCACTTT. The encoded protein is CASSVDSEGSPLHF.

J is TRBJ2-5 and V is TRBV2; a possible D gene is TRBD2 (6 bases). The CDR3 is made up of 11 amino acids. The germline V and J ends were trimmed by 6 bases and 13 bases, with 15 bases remaining between them. Germline values: CDR1 SNHLY, CDR2 FYNNEI. The CDR3: CASRGDWQVYF. The CDR3 coding sequence is TGTGCCAGCAGGGGGGACTGGCAGGTGTACTTC. The complete variable domain, with remaining parts taken from reference TRBV2 and TRBJ2-5, reads EPEVTQTPSHQVTQMGQEVILRCVPISNHLYFYWYRQILGQKVEFLVSFYNNEISEKSEIFDDQFSVERPDGSNFTLKIRSTKLEDSAMYFCASRGDWQVYFGPGTRLLVL.

Many counts were recorded for this clonotype. The gene calls are TRBV5-1 and TRBJ2-5; no firm D call. V lost 2 bases and J 4 bases, leaving 12 bases between the germline ends. The germline V gene encodes CDR1 SGHRS and CDR2 YFSETQ. The length of the CDR3 is 14 residues. The CDR3 sequence: CASSLTNGGETQYF. The DNA of the CDR3 is TGCGCCAGCAGCTTAACTAATGGCGGAGAGACCCAGTACTTC.

The rearrangement joins TRBV19 to TRBJ1-5, with D possibly matching TRBD1 (5 bases). V dropped 4 bases and J dropped 6 bases, with 13 bases sitting between them. The CDR3 is 14 residues long. Germline V gives CDR1 LNHDA, CDR2 SQIVND (reference sequence). The CDR3: CASSTFGGGQPQHF. DNA for the CDR3: TGTGCCAGTAGTACCTTTGGGGGGGGTCAGCCCCAGCATTTT.

This clonotype has just a few counts. The chain has TRBV6-2 or TRBV6-3 and TRBJ2-7; a weak D match, TRBD1 (6 bases). Germline V lookup: CDR1 MNHEY, CDR2 SVGEGT. V lost 6 bases, J lost 2 bases, and 14 bases lay in between. The CDR3 is 14 amino acids. CDR3 in DNA: TGTGCCAGCAGGGACATAGGACAGCCCTACGAGCAGTACTTC. Residues: CASRDIGQPYEQYF.

The gene calls are TRBV5-4 and TRBJ2-6, with D unresolved. Germline CDR1 SGHNT, CDR2 YYREEE (reference sequence). This CDR3 is built from 20 residues. V lost 0 bases, J lost 0 bases, and 19 bases lay in between. The CDR3 sequence: CASSLGLRAARDSGANVLTF. For the CDR3, the DNA is TGTGCCAGCAGCTTGGGGCTTAGGGCAGCTAGAGACTCTGGGGCCAACGTCCTGACTTTC.

This clonotype was seen ten or more times. The chain uses TRBV5-4 and TRBJ1-1; 7 positions agree with TRBD1. The V gene end was trimmed by 0 bases and the J gene end by 10 bases; junction bases not matched to a gene: 12. The germline gives CDR1 SGHNT, CDR2 YYREEE (reference sequence). The CDR3 extends over 15 amino acids. The CDR3 DNA sequence: TGTGCCAGCAGCTTGGGGGGCCCCAGACAGGGAGCAGCTTTCTTT. Its translation: CASSLGGPRQGAAFF.

As concerns this clonotype: A much larger clone differs by one base, so this may be a read error. The V call is TRBV7-2, the J call TRBJ2-7; maybe TRBD2 (7 bases). The germline gives CDR1 SGHTA, CDR2 FQGNSA. CDR3 length equals 15 residues. Trimming cost V 3 bases and J 7 bases, with 19 bases left between them. The CDR3 DNA reads TGTGCCAGCAGCTTCCTCGAGGGGGGGCTCAATGAGCAGTACTTC. It yields the protein CASSFLEGGLNEQYF.

In its sample, this clonotype was seen many times. The rearrangement joins TRBV3-1 to TRBJ1-1, with D perhaps TRBD1 (6 bases). Germline V gene lookup returns CDR1 LGHDT and CDR2 YNNKEL (reference sequence). There are 16 residues in the CDR3. Trimming took off 4 bases at V and 0 bases at J, with 15 bases between the two ends. The CDR3 sequence: CASSLDRTNMNTEAFF. CDR3 in DNA: TGTGCCAGCAGCCTTGACAGGACAAACATGAACACTGAAGCTTTCTTT.

This clonotype was detected ten times or more. The J gene is TRBJ2-3, the V gene TRBV7-2, with 7 bases fitting TRBD2. CDR1 and CDR2 (germline): SGHTA, FQGNSA. Losses at the gene ends were 7 bases for V and 2 bases for J; bases not matched to a gene: 12. This CDR3 is built from 16 residues. Written as DNA, the CDR3 is TGTGCCAGCAACCATCCTATGCGGGGGACCACAGATACGCAGTATTTT. Amino acids: CASNHPMRGTTDTQYF.

The rearrangement uses TRBV10-3 and TRBJ2-7; tentative D call: TRBD1 (6 bases). Germline CDR1 reads ENHRY; CDR2 reads SYGVKD. This CDR3 region has 16 residues. Trimming stripped 0 bases from V and 2 bases from J, with 14 bases between. The CDR3 DNA sequence: TGTGCCATCAGTGAGTCAACAGGGAGAGGAACCTACGAGCAGTACTTC. It yields the protein CAISESTGRGTYEQYF.

In regard to this clonotype: Germline and junction disagree at one end, which may indicate a read error. The V call is TRBV14, the J call TRBJ1-6; tentative D call: TRBD1 (5 bases). The CDR3 totals 15 residues. Per the germline V gene, CDR1 is SGHDN and CDR2 is FVKESK. For the CDR3, the DNA is TGTGCCAGCAGCCAACCGGTGACAGTTAATTCACCCCTCCACTTC. Translating gives CASSQPVTVNSPLHF.

The table lists this clonotype with a few counts. J is TRBJ2-2 and V is TRBV12-3 or TRBV12-4; D might be TRBD1 (6 bases). The V end lost 3 bases, the J end lost 2 bases, and 10 bases lay between the germline ends. This CDR3 comprises 15 residues. The CDR3 region is CASSFYRANTGELFF. The DNA for the CDR3 is TGTGCCAGCAGTTTTTACAGGGCCAACACCGGGGAGCTGTTTTTT.

Many counts were recorded for this clonotype. The V and J genes are TRBV9 and TRBJ1-6; D is uncertain. Germline CDR1 and CDR2: SGDLS and YYNGEE. V was cut by 4 bases and J by 8 bases, with 10 bases left in between. CDR3 length: 13 residues. The CDR3 is CASSSSPDSPLHF. CDR3 sequence (DNA): TGTGCCAGCAGCTCTTCACCGGATTCACCCCTCCACTTT.

At least ten counts were recorded for this clonotype. The chain has TRBV12-5 and TRBJ2-1, with D possibly called TRBD1 or TRBD2 (5 bases each). Looked up from germline, CDR1 is LGHNT and CDR2 is FRNRAP. The length of the CDR3 is 17 residues. V was clipped by 0 bases and J by 0 bases, with 12 bases between them. CDR3 sequence (DNA): TGTGCTAGTGGTTTGGTACCCGGGGCTAGCTCCTACAATGAGCAGTTCTTC. As protein: CASGLVPGASSYNEQFF. The variable domain in full, completed from reference TRBV12-5 and TRBJ2-1, reads DARVTQTPRHKVTEMGQEVTMRCQPILGHNTVFWYRQTMMQGLELLAYFRNRAPLDDSGMPKDRFSAEMPDATLATLKIQPSEPRDSAVYFCASGLVPGASSYNEQFFGPGTRLTVL.

At least ten counts were recorded for this clonotype. The chain carries TRBV2 and TRBJ2-7; 7 bases match TRBD1. The CDR3 runs 14 residues. With 8 bases clipped from V and 5 bases from J, the junction kept 12 bases outside the gene matches. Per the germline V gene, CDR1 is SNHLY and CDR2 is FYNNEI. In DNA, the CDR3 is TGTGCCAGCTGTTTTCAAGGGGGCTGGGACGAGCAGTACTTC. Translated: CASCFQGGWDEQYF.

This clonotype was detected only a few times. The chain combines TRBV2 with TRBJ2-2, with 9 bases aligning to TRBD2. This CDR3 is built from 14 residues. Per germline, CDR1 SNHLY and CDR2 FYNNEI. DNA of the CDR3: TGTGTCCCGGGGCGGGGGGGATCTTCCGGGGAGCTGTTTTTT. Translated, it gives CVPGRGGSSGELFF. Combining the CDR3 with reference TRBV2 and TRBJ2-2 gives the whole variable domain EPEVTQTPSHQVTQMGQEVILRCVPISNHLYFYWYRQILGQKVEFLVSFYNNEISEKSEIFDDQFSVERPDGSNFTLKIRSTKLEDSAMYFCVPGRGGSSGELFFGEGSRLTVL.

There are many counts of this clonotype. The chain is built from TRBV6-1 and TRBJ1-2; D gene unclear. Trimming took 2 bases from V and 6 from J, leaving 10 bases between them. This CDR3 comprises 13 residues. CDR1 MNHNS and CDR2 SASEGT come from the germline V gene. CDR3 amino acids: CASSEFRGHGYTF. In DNA form, the CDR3 reads TGTGCCAGCAGTGAATTCCGAGGGCATGGCTACACCTTC.